The present TCR beta chain was sequenced within a study of identical twins (dated by TCRdb to 2016 to 2018). Regarding the complete study: TCR alpha and beta repertoires from monozygotic twins, unrelated adults of various ages and cord blood were deep-sequenced to test whether fetal clonotypes persist. To rule out contamination, replicate twin experiments were performed at different times with different library preparation protocols.

All donors were healthy Caucasians. Three pairs of female monozygotic twins, all aged 18 to 29 years, were included in the twin cohort. Positive isolation kits from Invitrogen were used to isolate CD4+ and CD8+ T cell populations. Preparation of the library involved 5' RACE. Sequencing took place on an Illumina HiSeq 2000. Template switching introduced a universal primer binding site; the final cDNA contained a unique molecular identifier, enabling accurate counting of TCR cDNA molecules. Specific primers in the conserved constant-segment region were used to synthesize first-strand cDNA for the TCR alpha and beta chains. To control for contamination, each cDNA library was double barcoded with a SMART-Mk sample barcode plus Illumina barcodes. TruSeq adapter sequences, together with Illumina sample barcodes, were added in two successive PCR steps. Sequencing of the TCR alpha and beta cDNA libraries was done on the Illumina HiSeq platform using custom primers. For the original study's pipeline: MiGEC was used to process raw reads and extract unique molecular identifiers, and MiXCR was used to find CDR3 positions. Recombination models were inferred per individual with the repgenHMM and IGoR tools using an EM algorithm. The tcR package in R was used for shared clonotype analysis, with sharing normalized by the product of cloneset sizes. Out-of-frame nonproductive sequences were analyzed to study raw recombination free of thymic and clonal selection effects. TCRdb cleaned the public reads at Q25 with fastp, built clones with MiXCR and kept in-frame beta chains. For every CDR3 protein sequence, its rows merge into one entry that carries the most common genes and DNA. The V and J calls here are based on TCRdb, not the publication. Across this sample there are approximately 260,000 distinct CDR3 sequences, with roughly 8.7% seen only once. The ten largest clonotypes hold approximately 3% of the sample.

In the case of this clonotype: Its antigen has not been determined. No much larger clone exists at a distance of one base, and base qualities are not known.

On the study overall, not on this receptor specifically: Because the same donors could not be followed over many years, conclusions were based on cross-sectional statistical analysis. Excess twin sharing in beta out-of-frame sequences was weaker because fewer shared sequences lowered the signal-to-noise ratio. Invariant T cells such as MAIT and iNKT could partly confound zero-insertion analyses, though diverse VJ usage argued against this for most clonotypes. Compared with coincidental sharing between unrelated individuals, an excess of low generation-probability sequences was observed among out-of-frame TCR alpha sequences shared between twins. Abundant cord blood beta clonotypes carried fewer insertions; young adult naive repertoires showed a weaker similar trend, while memory repertoires showed none. Out-of-frame TCR alpha sharing in monozygotic twins was systematically underestimated by recombination models, whereas sharing between unrelated individuals was in agreement with the recombination models.

The sample was also linked to a second study, of yellow fever vaccine responses in identical twins. That second report states: The authors reported that the T cell response to vaccination in identical twins appeared partly convergent and partly personalized. In identical twins, the study followed T cell clones that responded to the vaccine with precision.

What was sequenced was CD8+ T cells sorted from blood. The receptor comes from a woman under 30 in good health.

The CDR3 reads CASSLQTGGRETQYF. The sequenced DNA: TGTGCCAGTAGTCTTCAGACAGGGGGCCGGGAGACCCAGTACTTC. The rearranged segments are TRBV19 and TRBJ2-5; 10 junctional bases match TRBD1. Here V drops 5 bases and J drops 5 bases, and the junction holds 8 bases not matched to any gene. The CDR3 spans 15 residues, from the cysteine through the phenylalanine. CDR3 DNA is the only sequence kept; it has 45 bases, read in frame from the first base. The CDR1 and CDR2 encoded by the germline V gene (reference sequence) are LNHDA and SQIVND.